This TCR beta chain appears in the sequencing data of a study of blood T cell repertoires in COVID-19. From germline, CDR1 is SQVTM and CDR2 ANQGSEA. Trimming pared 0 bases from V and 6 bases from J, leaving 14 bases between. The CDR3 length is 14 residues. This table comes from immunoSEQ multiplex PCR, and its TCRdb copy is limited to in-frame clones, with some not included. The table has about 31,000 clones, about 89% seen once; the top ten hold around 0.57%. Material: peripheral blood. The rearrangement uses TRBV29-1 and TRBJ1-2; perhaps TRBD1 as D (5 bases). The sequence was obtained from a woman between 40 and 50 years old with active or convalescent COVID-19. The CDR3 coding sequence is TGCAGCGTTGAAGATCTGCGGGGCGGCGATGGCTACACCTTC. Protein product: CSVEDLRGGDGYTF.